These T cell receptor beta chains were read from a single sample in a study of T cell changes during pregnancy in multiple sclerosis. Sequencing used immunoSEQ multiplex PCR; TCRdb keeps in-frame clones, though not all of them. The sample consists of roughly 38,000 clones, roughly 90% of them appearing once. The sequenced sample was CD8+ T cells from peripheral blood mononuclear cells, obtained before pregnancy. The receptors originated from a female donor with multiple sclerosis, enrolled in a pregnancy study. The CDR3 runs from the conserved cysteine through the conserved F or W. The D gene is left open where the match is weak. Only part of the rows carry a size: once, few, many, or a class if the clone is expanded.

TRBD1	.	TRBV4-1	TRBJ1-1	14	CASRQNRGNTEAFF	TGCGCCAGCAGACAAAACAGGGGGAACACTGAAGCTTTCTTT
.	.	TRBV13	TRBJ1-5	14	CASSLGPGTQPQHF	TGTGCCAGCAGCTTAGGGCCAGGGACACAGCCCCAGCATTTT
.	.	TRBV7-9	TRBJ2-1	16	CASSSRGSPSYNEQFF	TGTGCCAGCAGTTCCCGGGGGAGTCCTTCCTACAATGAGCAGTTCTTC
TRBD1	.	TRBV5-5	TRBJ1-2	15	CASSPPLTGGSGYTF	TGTGCCAGCAGCCCACCCCTCACAGGGGGCTCTGGCTACACCTTC
TRBD1	.	TRBV6-5	TRBJ2-1	16	CASSYSKGGGYNEQFF	TGTGCCAGCAGTTACTCGAAAGGGGGCGGCTACAATGAGCAGTTCTTC
TRBD1	.	TRBV6-1	TRBJ2-2	14	CAVIRGQVTGELFF	TGTGCCGTAATCAGGGGGCAGGTCACCGGGGAGCTGTTTTTT
TRBD2	.	TRBV7-9	TRBJ2-7	14	CASSWIAGVDEQYF	TGTGCCAGCAGCTGGATAGCGGGGGTCGACGAGCAGTACTTC
TRBD2	.	TRBV7-9	TRBJ2-7	15	CASSFPASGMNEQYF	TGTGCCAGCAGCTTCCCCGCTAGCGGGATGAACGAGCAGTACTTC
.	once	TRBV7-9	TRBJ1-4	15	CASSLGSRGNEKLFF	TGTGCCAGCAGCTTAGGGTCCAGGGGTAATGAAAAACTGTTTTTT
.	.	TRBV5-5	TRBJ2-7	15	CASSLVGPGAYEQYF	TGTGCCAGCAGCTTGGTCGGGCCCGGGGCCTACGAGCAGTACTTC
TRBD2	.	TRBV14	TRBJ2-1	19	CASSQEGLAGGWDYNEQFF	TGTGCCAGCAGCCAAGAAGGACTAGCGGGAGGCTGGGACTACAATGAGCAGTTCTTC
.	.	TRBV27	TRBJ2-2	13	CASSLSVGGELFF	TGTGCCAGCAGTTTATCGGTCGGCGGGGAGCTGTTTTTT
TRBD2	.	TRBV28	TRBJ2-2	14	CASCGRRIYGELFF	TGTGCCAGTTGCGGGAGGAGGATATACGGGGAGCTGTTTTTT
.	.	TRBV5-1	TRBJ1-2	13	CASSYFGGWGYTF	TGCGCCAGCAGCTACTTTGGGGGCTGGGGCTACACCTTC
TRBD2	.	TRBV27	TRBJ2-7	13	CASSFGRTYEQYF	TGTGCCAGCAGTTTCGGGAGGACCTACGAGCAGTACTTC
.	.	TRBV10-3	TRBJ2-3	13	CAISESRADTQYF	TGTGCCATCAGTGAGTCGCGGGCAGATACGCAGTATTTT
TRBD1	few	TRBV7-2	TRBJ1-5	17	CASSLEGRQGSNQPQHF	TGTGCCAGCAGCTTAGAGGGGCGACAGGGCAGCAATCAGCCCCAGCATTTT
.	.	TRBV5-1	TRBJ2-3	12	CASSPDSDTQYF	TGCGCCAGCAGCCCCGACTCGGATACGCAGTATTTT
TRBD2	few	TRBV6-6	TRBJ2-1	11	CASSGSYEQFF	TGTGCCTCTAGCGGGAGCTATGAGCAGTTCTTC
TRBD1	.	TRBV2	TRBJ1-1	12	CASRTGGAEAFF	TGTGCCAGCAGAACAGGGGGGGCTGAAGCTTTCTTT
TRBD2	.	TRBV19	TRBJ2-7	16	CASSAGLAGTSYEQYF	TGTGCCAGTAGTGCCGGACTAGCGGGCACCTCCTACGAGCAGTACTTC
.	.	TRBV9	TRBJ2-1	16	CASSVGATNSYNEQFF	TGTGCCAGCAGCGTAGGTGCTACCAACTCCTACAATGAGCAGTTCTTC
.	.	TRBV5-4	TRBJ2-7	12	CASSLGGSEQYF	TGTGCCAGCAGCTTGGGCGGATCCGAGCAGTACTTC
.	.	TRBV7-9	TRBJ2-7	13	CASRYGQTVEQYF	TGTGCCAGCAGATATGGACAGACTGTCGAGCAGTACTTC
.	.	TRBV2	TRBJ1-1	11	CASKGRTEAFF	TGTGCCAGCAAGGGGCGGACTGAAGCTTTCTTT